These 23 T cell receptor beta chains were sequenced from one sample in a study of blood T cell repertoires in COVID-19. Sequencing was performed with immunoSEQ multiplex PCR; in TCRdb, only in-frame clones are kept and a portion is missing. The data contain around 100,000 clones, around four fifths of them seen just once; the ten biggest clones take up 10% to 15%. The sequenced sample consisted of peripheral blood. The receptor source for this set is a man aged 50 to 59 with active or convalescent COVID-19.

This chain joins TRBV28 and TRBJ2-7; TRBD1 matches 10 bases. The length of the CDR3 is 14 residues. CDR1 and CDR2 from the germline V gene are MDHEN and SYDVKM. With V trimmed by 6 bases and J by 3 bases, 5 bases remained unmatched. Written as DNA, the CDR3 is TGTGCCAGCAGAGAGACAGGGGGCGGCTACGAGCAGTACTTC. This encodes CASRETGGGYEQYF.

The chain couples TRBV9 to TRBJ2-1; D might be TRBD2 (5 bases). Trimming took 2 bases from V and 6 from J, leaving 15 bases between them. Per germline, CDR1 SGDLS and CDR2 YYNGEE. This CDR3 contains 15 residues. The CDR3 is CASSVDFPRRNEQFF. The CDR3 nucleotides are TGTGCCAGCAGCGTGGACTTTCCTCGTCGCAATGAGCAGTTCTTC.

V gene TRBV5-1 combines with J gene TRBJ1-1; D unclear. In germline, CDR1 is SGHRS, CDR2 YFSETQ. CDR3 length: 12 amino acids. The V end was cut by 1 base, the J end by 2 bases, with 3 bases between. The CDR3 reads CASSLLNTEAFF. The DNA for the CDR3 is TGCGCCAGCAGCTTGCTTAACACTGAAGCTTTCTTT.

CDR3 DNA sequence: TGTGCCAGCACCCCGGGGAGGAACACTGAAGCTTTCTTT. Its protein product is CASTPGRNTEAFF. The chain carries TRBV12-3 or TRBV12-4 and TRBJ1-1; D remains ambiguous. The V end lost 7 bases, the J end lost 1 base, and 10 bases lay between the germline ends. The CDR3 covers 13 residues.

This clone was picked up a small number of times. The chain uses TRBV6-1 and TRBJ2-7; tentative D call: TRBD2 (5 bases). Looked up from germline, CDR1 is MNHNS and CDR2 is SASEGT. The CDR3 extends over 15 amino acids. The V and J ends lost 2 bases and 3 bases respectively, with 14 bases between them. As DNA, the CDR3 is TGTGCCAGCAGTGAACTCTGGGTTAGCGTCTACGAGCAGTACTTC. Protein product: CASSELWVSVYEQYF.

This clone was seen only a few times. The chain is built from TRBV11-2 and TRBJ2-1, with 16 bases fitting TRBD2. The CDR3 runs to 18 residues. Trimming took 5 bases from V and 3 from J; bases not matched to a gene: 7. CDR1 and CDR2 from the germline V gene are SGHAT and FQNNGV. The CDR3 reads CASSKGTSGRAGYNEQFF. The CDR3 region has the DNA TGTGCCAGCAGCAAAGGGACTAGCGGGAGGGCCGGCTACAATGAGCAGTTCTTC. Complete variable domain (other parts from reference TRBV11-2 and TRBJ2-1): EAGVAQSPRYKIIEKRQSVAFWCNPISGHATLYWYQQILGQGPKLLIQFQNNGVVDDSQLPKDRFSAERLKGVDSTLKIQPAKLEDSAVYLCASSKGTSGRAGYNEQFFGPGTRLTVL.

Only one count was recorded for this clone. This chain links TRBV19 with TRBJ2-3, with a possible D match to TRBD2 (7 bases). Germline V lookup: CDR1 LNHDA, CDR2 SQIVND (reference sequence). Trimming cost V 2 bases and J 2 bases, with 11 bases left between them. The CDR3 runs 15 residues. The CDR3 nucleotides read TGTGCCAGTAGTATACGGGGGGCAGCCACAGATACGCAGTATTTT. Its protein is CASSIRGAATDTQYF. Full variable domain (rest looked up from reference TRBV19 and TRBJ2-3): DGGITQSPKYLFRKEGQNVTLSCEQNLNHDAMYWYRQDPGQGLRLIYYSQIVNDFQKGDIAEGYSVSREKKESFPLTVTSAQKNPTAFYLCASSIRGAATDTQYFGPGTRLTVL.

The V call is TRBV5-6, the J call TRBJ1-1; 9 nucleotides line up with TRBD1. V shed 4 bases and J 4 bases; nucleotides not matched to a gene: 11. This CDR3 has 16 amino acids. The V gene's germline CDR1 is SGHDT and CDR2 YYEEEE. The CDR3 spells CASSPAVQGASTEAFF. The DNA of the CDR3 is TGTGCCAGCAGCCCGGCCGTACAGGGGGCGAGCACTGAAGCTTTCTTT.

V usage is TRBV27 and J usage is TRBJ1-2, with 10 bases aligning to TRBD1. Germline V gene lookup returns CDR1 MNHEY and CDR2 SMNVEV (reference sequence). The length of the CDR3 is 14 residues. Trimming took 6 bases from V and 4 from J; bases not matched to a gene: 5. CDR3 amino acids: CASRPTGGGYGYTF. The CDR3 nucleotides are TGTGCCAGCAGGCCGACAGGGGGCGGCTATGGCTACACCTTC.

The CDR3 nucleotides are TGTGCCAGCAGCTTAGGAGGACAGGAGCATGGCTACACCTTC. Residues: CASSLGGQEHGYTF. This chain joins TRBV13 and TRBJ1-2, with 7 nucleotides matching TRBD1. Germline CDR1 reads PRHDT; CDR2 reads FYEKMQ (reference sequence). This CDR3 region has 14 residues. The junction had 4 bases not matched to a gene; V was cut back by 0 bases and J by 6 bases.

V is TRBV27 and J is TRBJ2-7, with TRBD1 identical over 7 bases. Germline lookup yields CDR1 MNHEY and CDR2 SMNVEV (reference sequence). The CDR3 covers 13 residues. Germline trimming cut 5 bases from V and 4 bases from J; bases unmatched to any gene: 5. For the CDR3, the DNA is TGTGCCAGCAGTCCGGGCAGGGGGTACGAGCAGTACTTC. Residues: CASSPGRGYEQYF.

The chain links TRBV4-1 to TRBJ2-3, with 9 bases lining up with TRBD2. J was trimmed by 5 bases and V by 1 base; bases with no gene match: 4. This CDR3 region has 15 residues. Germline-derived CDR1 and CDR2 are MGHRA and YSYEKL. The DNA for the CDR3 is TGCGCCAGCAGCCAAGCGTTAGCGGGAGAAGATACGCAGTATTTT. Residues: CASSQALAGEDTQYF.

The genes are TRBV5-4 and TRBJ2-2, with D possibly matching TRBD1 (5 bases). V lost 9 bases to trimming and J lost 0 bases, with 21 bases between them. The CDR3 is 17 residues long. Germline V CDR1 and CDR2: SGHNT, YYREEE (reference sequence). The DNA for the CDR3 is TGTGCCATCCAACCTCTCACAGGTCCGGCGAACACCGGGGAGCTGTTTTTT. Translation gives CAIQPLTGPANTGELFF.

This clone was recorded a few times. The V and J genes are TRBV10-3 and TRBJ1-4; D ambiguous. CDR3 length: 13 residues. Trimming shortened V by 10 bases and J by 3 bases, and 12 bases separated the two germline ends. The germline V gene encodes CDR1 ENHRY and CDR2 SYGVKD. The CDR3 here is CATKGGSNEKLFF. As DNA, the CDR3 is TGTGCCACCAAAGGCGGTTCTAATGAAAAACTGTTTTTT.

The chain combines TRBV30 with TRBJ2-1; 12 bases align to TRBD2. The length of the CDR3 is 15 residues. CDR1 and CDR2 (germline): GTSNPN, SVGIG (reference sequence). With V trimmed by 5 bases and J by 6 bases, 8 bases remained unmatched. This CDR3 is CAWGLGTSGFNEQFF. CDR3 sequence (DNA): TGTGCCTGGGGACTTGGGACTAGCGGGTTCAATGAGCAGTTCTTC.

This clone was counted once. This chain joins TRBV2 and TRBJ2-1; D is perhaps TRBD2 (7 bases). V gave up 2 bases and J gave up 4 bases, with 12 bases separating them. Germline CDR1 SNHLY, CDR2 FYNNEI. The CDR3 is 15 residues long. The CDR3 region has the DNA TGTGCCAGCAGTGAATTGGGGGGGCCATACAATGAGCAGTTCTTC. Protein: CASSELGGPYNEQFF.

The V gene is TRBV10-2, the J gene TRBJ2-7; TRBD1 is a possible D gene (5 bases). Germline CDR1 and CDR2: WSHSY and SAAADI. The CDR3 length is 11 residues. Trimming took off 5 bases at V and 6 bases at J, with 8 bases between the two ends. The CDR3 DNA is TGCGCCAGCAGTCAGGGTTTCGAGCAGTACTTC. Its translation: CASSQGFEQYF.

This clone was counted a few times. V and J are TRBV11-3 and TRBJ1-5; 9 bases match TRBD1. Germline CDR1 and CDR2: SGHNT and YENEEA. The V segment lost 5 bases and the J segment 6 bases; nucleotides outside the gene matches: 2. The CDR3 totals 13 residues. For the CDR3, the DNA is TGTGCCAGCAGCCGACAGGGGGGTCAGCCCCAGCATTTT. This translates into CASSRQGGQPQHF.

This clone showed up just a few times. The chain has TRBV6-5 and TRBJ1-1; D may be TRBD1 (6 bases). The CDR3 loop spans 13 amino acids. Per the germline V gene, CDR1 is MNHEY and CDR2 is SVGAGI. Trimming removed 4 bases from V and 6 bases from J, with 12 bases in between. The CDR3 here is CASSSRGSAEAFF. The CDR3 DNA reads TGTGCCAGCAGTTCCAGGGGATCGGCTGAAGCTTTCTTT.

The V and J genes are TRBV12-2 and TRBJ2-7; the D call in the table, TRBD1, was not verified against the DNA. TRBV12-2 is noted as a pseudogene. There are 14 residues in the CDR3. This CDR3 is CASRLNDRDYEQYF. The CDR3 DNA is TGTGCAAGTCGCTTAAACGACAGGGACTACGAGCAGTACTTC.

V and J are TRBV5-1 and TRBJ1-1; 8 nucleotides line up with TRBD1. CDR1 SGHRS and CDR2 YFSETQ come from the germline V gene. V lost 4 bases and J lost 3; bases outside the gene matches: 5. The CDR3 has 14 amino acids. CDR3: CASSPTGGDTEAFF. The CDR3 bases are TGCGCCAGCAGCCCCACAGGGGGAGACACTGAAGCTTTCTTT. Drawing the rest from reference TRBV5-1 and TRBJ1-1, the complete variable domain is KAGVTQTPRYLIKTRGQQVTLSCSPISGHRSVSWYQQTPGQGLQFLFEYFSETQRNKGNFPGRFSGRQFSNSRSEMNVSTLELGDSALYLCASSPTGGDTEAFFGQGTRLTVV.

The rearrangement uses TRBV10-3 and TRBJ2-1; no clear D gene. The CDR3 is made up of 16 amino acids. V lost 7 bases and J 1 base, leaving 17 bases between the germline ends. Germline assignment: CDR1 ENHRY and CDR2 SYGVKD. Here the CDR3 reads CAIKEPAPSSYNEQFF. The CDR3 DNA reads TGTGCCATCAAAGAACCCGCGCCTAGTTCCTACAATGAGCAGTTCTTC.

This clone has only a few counts. V gene TRBV7-3 combines with J gene TRBJ2-7; D remains ambiguous. V shed 0 bases and J shed 1 base, with 7 bases lying between them. This CDR3 spans 14 amino acids. CDR1 and CDR2 from the germline V gene are SGHTA and FQGTGA. DNA for the CDR3: TGTGCCAGCAGCTTAACCGAGCGATCCTACGAGCAGTACTTC. Translation: CASSLTERSYEQYF.